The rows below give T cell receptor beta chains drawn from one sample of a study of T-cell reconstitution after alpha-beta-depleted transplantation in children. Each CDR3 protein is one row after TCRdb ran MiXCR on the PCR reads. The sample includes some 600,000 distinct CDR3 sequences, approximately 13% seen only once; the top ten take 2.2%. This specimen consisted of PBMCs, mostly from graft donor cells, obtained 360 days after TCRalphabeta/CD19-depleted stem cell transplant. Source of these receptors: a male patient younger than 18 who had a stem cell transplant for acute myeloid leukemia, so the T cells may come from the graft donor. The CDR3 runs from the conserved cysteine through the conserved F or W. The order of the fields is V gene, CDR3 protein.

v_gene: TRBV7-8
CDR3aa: CASSPGTGDTGELFF

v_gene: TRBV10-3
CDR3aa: CAISGGLAANTGELFF

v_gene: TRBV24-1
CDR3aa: CATSERLAGGNEQFF

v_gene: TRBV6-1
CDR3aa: CASRGGPAYEQYF

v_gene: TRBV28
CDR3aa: CASSTQIWDSQGDTQYF

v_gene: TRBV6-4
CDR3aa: CASSPDRNGANVLTF

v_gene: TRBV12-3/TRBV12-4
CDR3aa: CATGGDEQFF

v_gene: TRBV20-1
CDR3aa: CSAGERGSYNEQFF

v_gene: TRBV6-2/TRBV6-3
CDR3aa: CATSGLAGSYNEQFF

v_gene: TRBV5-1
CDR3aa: CASSLTVLAGGRLGDTQYF

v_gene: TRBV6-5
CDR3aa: CASWAAGFGYTF

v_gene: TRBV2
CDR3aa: CATTQGGSYEQYF

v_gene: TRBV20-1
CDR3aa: CSAGTAGSSYEQYF

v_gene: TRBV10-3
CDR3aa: CAISGVEQRSFSYEQYF

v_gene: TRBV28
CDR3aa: CASSFLAGVGDTDTQYF

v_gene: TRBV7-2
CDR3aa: CASSLPEGETYEQYF

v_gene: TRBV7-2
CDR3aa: CASSLVLEQFF

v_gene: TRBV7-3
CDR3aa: CASSPGPRSYNEQFF

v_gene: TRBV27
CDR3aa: CASSFLANEQFF

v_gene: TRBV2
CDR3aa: CASSEATGGPYEQYF

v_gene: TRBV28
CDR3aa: CASSFGQGARADTQYF

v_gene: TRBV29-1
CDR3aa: CSVESGRGGYEQYF

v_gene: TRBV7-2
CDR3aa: CASSPRLVGQGKNEQYF

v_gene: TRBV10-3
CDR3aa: CAIQNGGGETQYF

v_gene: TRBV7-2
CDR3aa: CASTAGASSYNEQFF

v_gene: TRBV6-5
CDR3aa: CASSYPRADYSNQPQHF

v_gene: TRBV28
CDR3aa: CASSLATASTGELFF

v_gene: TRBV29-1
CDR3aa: CSVDVPEGPVETQYF

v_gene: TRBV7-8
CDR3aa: CASSARLSGRTHEQYF

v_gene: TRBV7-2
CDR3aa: CASSLRTGTYEQYF

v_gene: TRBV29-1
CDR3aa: CSVVLAGENNEQFF

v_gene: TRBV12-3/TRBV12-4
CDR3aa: CASSNIRDRGFNEQFF

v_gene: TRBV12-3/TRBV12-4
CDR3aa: CASSLGPRPSGAYNEQFF

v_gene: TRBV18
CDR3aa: CASSPINSYEQYF

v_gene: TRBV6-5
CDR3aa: CASSYSIGLAGTGELFF

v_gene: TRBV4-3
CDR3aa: CASSQDWRGYTF

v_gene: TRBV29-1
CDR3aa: CSVEDTGTGSTYEQYF